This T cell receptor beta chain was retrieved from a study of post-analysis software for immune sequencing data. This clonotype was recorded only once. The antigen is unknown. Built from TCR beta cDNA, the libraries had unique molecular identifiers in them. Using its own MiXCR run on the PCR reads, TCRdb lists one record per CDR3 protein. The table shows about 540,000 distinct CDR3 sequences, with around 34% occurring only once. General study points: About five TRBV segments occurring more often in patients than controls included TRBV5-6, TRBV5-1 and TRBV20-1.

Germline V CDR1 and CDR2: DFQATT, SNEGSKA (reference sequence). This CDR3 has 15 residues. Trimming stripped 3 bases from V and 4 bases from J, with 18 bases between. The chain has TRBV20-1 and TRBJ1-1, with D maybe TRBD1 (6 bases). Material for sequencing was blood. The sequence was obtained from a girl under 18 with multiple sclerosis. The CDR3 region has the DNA TGCAGTGCTAGGACAGGCGGGGGTACTCTCACTGAAGCTTTCTTT. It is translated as CSARTGGGTLTEAFF.